This T cell receptor beta chain was sequenced in a study of OX40 agonist ivuxolimab in advanced cancers. Trimming removed 6 bases from V and 5 bases from J, with 20 bases in between. Germline V CDR1 and CDR2: LNHDA, SQIVND (reference sequence). CDR3 size: 15 residues. Repertoires were generated with immunoSEQ multiplex PCR, while TCRdb's copy carries only in-frame clones and drops some. The table includes 8,500 to 11,000 clones, 70% to 85% detected once. The receptor was isolated from an adult with an advanced solid tumor such as melanoma, head and neck, liver or kidney cancer. This sample comprised CD4+ or CD8+ T cells sorted from blood, obtained in a trial of the OX40 agonist ivuxolimab. The J gene is TRBJ2-7, the V gene TRBV19, with D possibly TRBD2 on 5 matching bases. CDR3 residues: CASRLHGNSDNEQYF. CDR3 bases: TGTGCCAGTAGACTACACGGGAATTCGGATAACGAGCAGTACTTC. Looking up the rest from reference TRBV19 and TRBJ2-7 gives the full variable domain: DGGITQSPKYLFRKEGQNVTLSCEQNLNHDAMYWYRQDPGQGLRLIYYSQIVNDFQKGDIAEGYSVSREKKESFPLTVTSAQKNPTAFYLCASRLHGNSDNEQYFGPGTRLTVT.